This TCR beta chain was captured in a study of OX40 agonist ivuxolimab in advanced cancers. Background on the study: The mean age was roughly 60 years, ranging from roughly 23 to 79, with approximately 85% of participants male.

Here immunoSEQ multiplex PCR was the method, and the copy in TCRdb shows in-frame clones only, minus some. The sample has roughly 76,000 clones, around nine tenths seen once. Study results and limitations: There were, on average, more expanded clones in CD8+ T cells than in CD4+.

This clone was detected a few times. The antigen remains unidentified. Germline V gene data show CDR1 as MNHNY and CDR2 as SVGAGI (reference sequence). This CDR3 has 16 amino acids. V gave up 2 bases and J gave up 4 bases; unmatched junction bases: 7. The specimen was CD4+ or CD8+ T cells sorted from blood, collected in a trial of the OX40 agonist ivuxolimab. The gene calls are TRBV6-6 and TRBJ2-7; TRBD2 matches at 11 bases. The TCR sequence derives from an adult with an advanced solid tumor such as melanoma, head and neck, liver or kidney cancer. The CDR3 DNA follows: TGTGCCAGCAGTTACGAGGGTAGCGGGGGGGCTTACGAGCAGTACTTC. Amino acids: CASSYEGSGGAYEQYF.